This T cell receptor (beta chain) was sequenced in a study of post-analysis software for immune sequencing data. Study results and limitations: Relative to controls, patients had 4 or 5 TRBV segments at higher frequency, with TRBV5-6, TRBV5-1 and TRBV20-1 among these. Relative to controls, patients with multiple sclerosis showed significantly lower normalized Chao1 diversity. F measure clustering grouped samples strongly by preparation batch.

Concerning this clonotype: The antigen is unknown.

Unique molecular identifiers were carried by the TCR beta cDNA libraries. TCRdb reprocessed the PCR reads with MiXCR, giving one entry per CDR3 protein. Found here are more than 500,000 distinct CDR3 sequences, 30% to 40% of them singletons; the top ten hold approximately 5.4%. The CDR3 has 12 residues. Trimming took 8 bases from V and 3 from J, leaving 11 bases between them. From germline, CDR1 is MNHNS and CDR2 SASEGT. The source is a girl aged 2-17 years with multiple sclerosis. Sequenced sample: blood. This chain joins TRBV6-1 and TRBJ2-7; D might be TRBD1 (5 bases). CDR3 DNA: TGTGCCAGCCGACAGTCCAGCTACGAGCAGTACTTC. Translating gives CASRQSSYEQYF.